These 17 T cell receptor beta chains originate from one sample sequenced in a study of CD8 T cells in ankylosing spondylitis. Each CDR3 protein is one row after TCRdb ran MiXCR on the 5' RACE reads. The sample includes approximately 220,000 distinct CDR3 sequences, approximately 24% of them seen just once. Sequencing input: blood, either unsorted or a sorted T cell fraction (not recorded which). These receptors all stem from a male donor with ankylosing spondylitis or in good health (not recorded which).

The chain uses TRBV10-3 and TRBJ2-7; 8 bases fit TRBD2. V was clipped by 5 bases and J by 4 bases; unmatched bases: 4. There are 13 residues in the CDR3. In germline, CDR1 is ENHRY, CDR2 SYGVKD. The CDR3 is CAISLAGLYEQYF. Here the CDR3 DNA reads TGTGCCATCAGTTTAGCGGGGTTATACGAGCAGTACTTC.

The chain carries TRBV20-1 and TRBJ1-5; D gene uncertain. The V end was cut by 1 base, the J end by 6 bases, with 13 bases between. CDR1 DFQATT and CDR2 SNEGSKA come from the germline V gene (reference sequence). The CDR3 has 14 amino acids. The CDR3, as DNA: TGCAGTGCTAGAGGCCCACAAGGCGGTCAGCCCCAGCATTTT. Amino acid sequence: CSARGPQGGQPQHF.

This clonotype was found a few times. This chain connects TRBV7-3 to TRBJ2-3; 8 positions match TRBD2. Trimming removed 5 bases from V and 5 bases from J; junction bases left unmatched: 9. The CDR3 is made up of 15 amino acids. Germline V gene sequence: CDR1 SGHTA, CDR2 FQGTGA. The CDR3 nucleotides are TGTGCCAGCAGCCCCTCAGCGGGAGCGGTAGATACGCAGTATTTT. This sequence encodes CASSPSAGAVDTQYF.

This CDR3 reads CASSPRGDIQYF. The CDR3 DNA reads TGCGCCAGCAGCCCTAGGGGGGACATTCAGTACTTC. The V gene is TRBV5-1, the J gene TRBJ2-4, with D perhaps TRBD1 or TRBD2 (6 bases each). Germline lookup yields CDR1 SGHRS and CDR2 YFSETQ. The CDR3 is 12 residues long. V lost 4 bases and J lost 8, with 10 bases in between.

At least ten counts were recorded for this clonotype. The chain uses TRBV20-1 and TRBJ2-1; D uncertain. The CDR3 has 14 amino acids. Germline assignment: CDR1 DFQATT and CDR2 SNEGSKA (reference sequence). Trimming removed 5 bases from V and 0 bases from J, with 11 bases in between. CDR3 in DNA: TGCAGTGCTCGTCCCGCGAGCTCCTACAATGAGCAGTTCTTC. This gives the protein CSARPASSYNEQFF.

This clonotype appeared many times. The CDR3 DNA reads TGTGCCACCAGCATTAACAGAAATGAAAAACTGTTTTTT. Translated: CATSINRNEKLFF. The chain recombines TRBV15 with TRBJ1-4; D not resolved. This CDR3 has 13 amino acids. Trimming took off 4 bases at V and 5 bases at J, with 8 bases between the two ends. CDR1 LNHNV and CDR2 YYDKDF come from the germline V gene (reference sequence).

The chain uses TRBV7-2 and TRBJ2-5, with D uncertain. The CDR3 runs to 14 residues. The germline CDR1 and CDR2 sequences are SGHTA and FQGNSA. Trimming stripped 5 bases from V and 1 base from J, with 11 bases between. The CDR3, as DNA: TGTGCCAGCAGCCCCTCTAGGACCCAAGAGACCCAGTACTTC. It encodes CASSPSRTQETQYF. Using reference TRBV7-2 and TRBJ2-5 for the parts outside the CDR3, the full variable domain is GAGVSQSPSNKVTEKGKDVELRCDPISGHTALYWYRQSLGQGLEFLIYFQGNSAPDKSGLPSDRFSAERTGGSVSTLTIQRTQQEDSAVYLCASSPSRTQETQYFGPGTRLLVL.

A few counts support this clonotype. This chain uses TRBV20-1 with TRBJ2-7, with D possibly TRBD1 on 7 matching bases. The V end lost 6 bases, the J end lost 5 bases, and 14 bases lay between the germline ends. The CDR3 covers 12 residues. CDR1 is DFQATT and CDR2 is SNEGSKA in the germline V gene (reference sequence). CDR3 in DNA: TGCAGTGCAAGTCCCAGGGGGGACGAGCAGTACTTC. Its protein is CSASPRGDEQYF.

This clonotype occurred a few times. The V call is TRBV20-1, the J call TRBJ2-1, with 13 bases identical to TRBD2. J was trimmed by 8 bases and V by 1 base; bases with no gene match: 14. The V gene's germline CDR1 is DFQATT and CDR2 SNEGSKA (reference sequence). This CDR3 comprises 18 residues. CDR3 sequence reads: CSARGWGERLAGGDEQFF. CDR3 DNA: TGCAGTGCTAGAGGTTGGGGAGAGAGACTAGCGGGAGGAGATGAGCAGTTCTTC.

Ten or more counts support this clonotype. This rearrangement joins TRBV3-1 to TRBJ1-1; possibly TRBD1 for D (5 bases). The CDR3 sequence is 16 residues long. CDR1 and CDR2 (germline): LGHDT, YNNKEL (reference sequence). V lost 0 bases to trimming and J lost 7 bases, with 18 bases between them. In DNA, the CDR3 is TGTGCCAGCAGCCAAGATCTCGGGGCTTCGGCTGATGAAGCTTTCTTT. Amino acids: CASSQDLGASADEAFF.

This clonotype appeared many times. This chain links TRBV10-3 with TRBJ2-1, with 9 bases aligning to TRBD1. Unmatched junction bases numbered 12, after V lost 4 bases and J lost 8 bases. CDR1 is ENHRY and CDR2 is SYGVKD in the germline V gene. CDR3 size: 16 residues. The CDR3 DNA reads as TGTGCCATCAGTGCGGGGACAGGGAGCAATTTGGATGAGCAGTTCTTC. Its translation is CAISAGTGSNLDEQFF.

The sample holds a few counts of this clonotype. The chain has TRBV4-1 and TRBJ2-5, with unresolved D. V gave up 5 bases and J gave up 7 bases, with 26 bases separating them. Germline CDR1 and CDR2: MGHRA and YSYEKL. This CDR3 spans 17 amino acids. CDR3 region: CASSAARPQGGGGTQYF. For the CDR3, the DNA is TGCGCCAGCAGCGCAGCGAGACCTCAAGGCGGCGGTGGGACCCAGTACTTC.

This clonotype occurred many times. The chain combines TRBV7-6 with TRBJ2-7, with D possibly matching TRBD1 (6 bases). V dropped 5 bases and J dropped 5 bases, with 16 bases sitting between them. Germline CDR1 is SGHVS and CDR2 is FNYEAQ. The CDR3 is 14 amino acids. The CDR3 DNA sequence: TGTGCCAGCAGCCCCTCACAGGGTCTACACGAGCAGTACTTC. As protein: CASSPSQGLHEQYF.

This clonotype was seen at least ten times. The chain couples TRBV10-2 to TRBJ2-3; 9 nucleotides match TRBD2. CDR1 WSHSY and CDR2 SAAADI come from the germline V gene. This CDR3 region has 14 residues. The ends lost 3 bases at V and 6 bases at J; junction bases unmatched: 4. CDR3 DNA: TGCGCCAGCAGTGACCTAGCGGGGCCCGATACGCAGTATTTT. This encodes CASSDLAGPDTQYF.

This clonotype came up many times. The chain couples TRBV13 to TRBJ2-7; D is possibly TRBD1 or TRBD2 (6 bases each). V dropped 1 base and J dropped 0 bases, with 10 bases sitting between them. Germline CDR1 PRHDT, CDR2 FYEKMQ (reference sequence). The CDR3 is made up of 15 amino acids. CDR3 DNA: TGTGCCAGCAGCTTAGACGGGGGCCTCTCCTACGAGCAGTACTTC. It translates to CASSLDGGLSYEQYF.

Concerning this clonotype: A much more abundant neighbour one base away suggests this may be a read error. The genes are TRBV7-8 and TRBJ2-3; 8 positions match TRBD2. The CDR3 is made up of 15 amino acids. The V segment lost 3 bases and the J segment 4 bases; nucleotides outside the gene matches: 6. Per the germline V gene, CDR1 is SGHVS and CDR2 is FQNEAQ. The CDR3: CASSLSGSTSDTQYF. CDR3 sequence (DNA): TGTGCCAGCAGCTTGAGCGGGAGTACATCAGATACGCAGTATTTT.

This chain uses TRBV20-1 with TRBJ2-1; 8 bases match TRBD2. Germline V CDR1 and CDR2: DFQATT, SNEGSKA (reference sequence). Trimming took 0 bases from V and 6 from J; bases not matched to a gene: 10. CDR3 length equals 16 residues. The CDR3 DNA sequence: TGCAGTGCTAGAGATCTCGGCCTAGCGGGTACCAATGAGCAGTTCTTC. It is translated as CSARDLGLAGTNEQFF.